Below, 10 T cell receptor beta chains from the same sample are listed, as sequenced in a study of response to subunit inactivated influenza vaccine. TCRdb re-called the RT-PCR reads with MiXCR, one entry per CDR3 protein. The sample consists of fewer than 600,000 distinct CDR3 sequences, approximately 7.3% of them appearing once. The sample here was PBMCs from blood, taken roughly 24 months after vaccination. Receptor source: a man between 50 and 70 years old who received an inactivated influenza vaccine.

The sample holds many counts of this clonotype. The chain is built from TRBV29-1 and TRBJ2-1, with D perhaps matching TRBD1 or TRBD2 (5 bases each). The CDR3 is made up of 12 amino acids. Germline V gives CDR1 SQVTM, CDR2 ANQGSEA. The V end lost 2 bases, the J end lost 9 bases, and 11 bases lay between the germline ends. The DNA for the CDR3 is TGCAGCGTTGAACCCGGGACCCTTGAGCAGTTCTTC. Protein: CSVEPGTLEQFF.

The sample holds a few counts of this clonotype. The V and J genes are TRBV25-1 and TRBJ1-4, with 10 bases fitting TRBD1. The CDR3 has 17 amino acids. Germline V gene data show CDR1 as MGHDK and CDR2 as SYGVNS. The V and J ends lost 1 base and 10 bases, in that order; junction bases with no gene match: 12. The CDR3 region has the DNA TGTGCCAGCAGTGAATCCCTCATTGACAGGGGGCGCGGAAAACTGTTTTTT. It translates to CASSESLIDRGRGKLFF.

V is TRBV5-1 and J is TRBJ1-4; weak D call: TRBD1 (6 bases). Germline assignment: CDR1 SGHRS and CDR2 YFSETQ. V was shortened by 0 bases and J by 7 bases, with 16 bases between the two germline ends. This CDR3 has 16 amino acids. The CDR3 here is CASSLAVGGGSEKLFF. The CDR3 bases are TGCGCCAGCAGCTTGGCCGTCGGAGGGGGGTCTGAAAAACTGTTTTTT.

This clonotype was seen repeatedly, ten times or more. This sequence joins TRBV28 and TRBJ1-5; 8 bases line up with TRBD1. The CDR3 sequence is 15 residues long. V dropped 6 bases and J dropped 1; count of bases not matched to a gene: 5. The germline gives CDR1 MDHEN, CDR2 SYDVKM. The chain's CDR3 is CASRETGVSNQPQHF. The CDR3 region has the DNA TGTGCCAGCAGGGAGACAGGGGTAAGCAATCAGCCCCAGCATTTT.

The chain has TRBV3-1 and TRBJ2-7; no clear D gene. V was trimmed by 3 bases and J by 0 bases, leaving 9 bases between them. CDR1 LGHDT and CDR2 YNNKEL come from the germline V gene (reference sequence). This CDR3 comprises 14 residues. CDR3 residues: CASSHVASSYEQYF. DNA of the CDR3: TGTGCCAGCAGCCATGTGGCGAGCTCCTACGAGCAGTACTTC.

This clonotype was picked up a small number of times. This sequence joins TRBV28 and TRBJ2-7; the D gene is possibly TRBD1 (5 bases). Per germline, CDR1 MDHEN and CDR2 SYDVKM. Trimming removed 1 base from V and 2 bases from J, with 12 bases in between. The CDR3 has 15 amino acids. CDR3 coding DNA: TGTGCCAGCAGTTTATCTAGGGGTCCAACCTACGAGCAGTACTTC. Translated, it gives CASSLSRGPTYEQYF. The whole variable domain, remainder taken from reference TRBV28 and TRBJ2-7, is DVKVTQSSRYLVKRTGEKVFLECVQDMDHENMFWYRQDPGLGLRLIYFSYDVKMKEKGDIPEGYSVSREKKERFSLILESASTNQTSMYLCASSLSRGPTYEQYFGPGTRLTVT.

This clonotype was seen ten or more times. The genes are TRBV28 and TRBJ2-2, with 9 bases that match TRBD1. With V trimmed by 8 bases and J by 4 bases, 2 bases remained unmatched. The CDR3 extends over 13 amino acids. Germline V CDR1 and CDR2: MDHEN, SYDVKM. Here the CDR3 DNA reads TGTGCCAGCCGGACAGGGGCCACCGGGGAGCTGTTTTTT. It translates to CASRTGATGELFF.

This clonotype appeared a few times. The V and J genes are TRBV2 and TRBJ2-6; D gene ambiguous. Germline V gives CDR1 SNHLY, CDR2 FYNNEI. This CDR3 is built from 15 residues. The V gene lost 9 bases and the J gene lost 2 bases, with 14 bases spanning the gap. The DNA for the CDR3 is TGTGCCAGGTCCTTCGTTGCAGCTGGGGCCAACGTCCTGACTTTC. It is translated as CARSFVAAGANVLTF.

The chain employs TRBV27 and TRBJ1-2, with 7 bases fitting TRBD1. The V gene's germline CDR1 is MNHEY and CDR2 SMNVEV (reference sequence). CDR3 length equals 14 residues. J gave up 8 bases and V 2 bases, and 8 bases lay outside the gene matches. CDR3 nucleotides: TGTGCCAGCAGTTTAGGTGAGGGGACAGCGGGCTACACCTTC. Translated, it gives CASSLGEGTAGYTF.

As DNA, the CDR3 is TGTGCCACGGAGGGGGATACGCAGTATTTT. Encoded protein: CATEGDTQYF. The chain couples TRBV6-6 to TRBJ2-3; D might be TRBD2 (6 bases). Trimming shortened V by 10 bases and J by 6 bases, and 8 bases separated the two germline ends. The length of the CDR3 is 10 residues. Germline V gene data show CDR1 as MNHNY and CDR2 as SVGAGI (reference sequence).